A selection of T cell receptor beta chains follows, all from one sample in a study of long-term antiretroviral therapy in people with HIV. The data were produced by immunoSEQ multiplex PCR, yet TCRdb's version contains in-frame clones alone and is incomplete. The sample contains over 15,000 clones, around 84% of which appear only once. The sequenced sample was unsorted PBMCs, obtained 0.9 years after starting antiretroviral therapy. The receptors shown here come from a man aged 18 to 35 with HIV. The CDR3 runs from the conserved cysteine through the conserved F or W. Each record gives: J gene, clone size, D gene, V gene, CDR3 DNA, CDR3 protein. A D gene is named only where the DNA matches it firmly. Not all rows give a size; the values are once, few, many and, for expanded clones, a class.

J gene: TRBJ1-6
clone size: .
D gene: .
V gene: TRBV7-9
CDR3 DNA: TGTGCCAGCAGCTTAACCCCCCTTGTTCTCCACTTT
CDR3 protein: CASSLTPLVLHF

J gene: TRBJ2-7
clone size: .
D gene: .
V gene: TRBV4-1
CDR3 DNA: TGCGCCAGCAGCCAGTTCCTAGCGTGGGAGCAGTACTTC
CDR3 protein: CASSQFLAWEQYF

J gene: TRBJ2-5
clone size: .
D gene: .
V gene: TRBV5-1
CDR3 DNA: TGCGCCAGCAGCTTGAGCGGAATCCAAGAGACCCAGTACTTC
CDR3 protein: CASSLSGIQETQYF

J gene: TRBJ1-3
clone size: .
D gene: .
V gene: TRBV4-1
CDR3 DNA: TGCGCCAGCAGCCAAGCGGGGACGGCAGCCTCTGGAAACACCATATATTTT
CDR3 protein: CASSQAGTAASGNTIYF

J gene: TRBJ2-2
clone size: .
D gene: TRBD2
V gene: TRBV5-4
CDR3 DNA: TGTGCCAGCACTAGCGGGGAGAACACCGGGGAGCTGTTTTTT
CDR3 protein: CASTSGENTGELFF

J gene: TRBJ1-6
clone size: .
D gene: TRBD1
V gene: TRBV5-8
CDR3 DNA: TGTGCCAGCAGCCGACAGGGGAGCTCCTATAATTCACCCCTCCACTTT
CDR3 protein: CASSRQGSSYNSPLHF

J gene: TRBJ2-7
clone size: .
D gene: .
V gene: TRBV15
CDR3 DNA: TGTGCCACCAGCAGCGTAAAGATTACGAATACCTACGAGCAGTACTTC
CDR3 protein: CATSSVKITNTYEQYF

J gene: TRBJ1-2
clone size: .
D gene: .
V gene: TRBV18
CDR3 DNA: TGTGCCAGCTCACCAACAGACCTCAACTATGGCTACACCTTC
CDR3 protein: CASSPTDLNYGYTF

J gene: TRBJ1-1
clone size: .
D gene: .
V gene: TRBV4-1
CDR3 DNA: TGCGCCAGCAGCCCAACTTGGTCGACAGGCGGCACTGAAGCTTTCTTT
CDR3 protein: CASSPTWSTGGTEAFF

J gene: TRBJ1-2
clone size: few
D gene: TRBD1
V gene: TRBV19
CDR3 DNA: TGTGCCAGTAGTACATATTCCCAGGGGGCCACTAACTATGGCTACACCTTC
CDR3 protein: CASSTYSQGATNYGYTF

J gene: TRBJ1-4
clone size: .
D gene: TRBD1
V gene: TRBV5-1
CDR3 DNA: TGCGCCAGCAGCAAGGACAGGGGGCGCGGCGGAAAACTGTTTTTT
CDR3 protein: CASSKDRGRGGKLFF

J gene: TRBJ2-1
clone size: .
D gene: .
V gene: TRBV14
CDR3 DNA: TGTGCCAGCAGCCAAGAGTCTCCGGCGGGGCGCGGATGGAATGAGCAGTTCTTC
CDR3 protein: CASSQESPAGRGWNEQFF

J gene: TRBJ2-1
clone size: once
D gene: .
V gene: TRBV19
CDR3 DNA: TGTGCCAGTAGTGTGAGGGACCGAAACAATGAGCAGTTCTTC
CDR3 protein: CASSVRDRNNEQFF

J gene: TRBJ1-6
clone size: .
D gene: .
V gene: TRBV6-1
CDR3 DNA: TGTGCCAGCAGGCGGGCCGATTGGGGTTCACCCCTCCACTTT
CDR3 protein: CASRRADWGSPLHF

J gene: TRBJ2-2
clone size: .
D gene: .
V gene: TRBV19
CDR3 DNA: TGTGCCAGTAGTATAGTGGGGGGGGCCACCGGGGAGCTGTTTTTT
CDR3 protein: CASSIVGGATGELFF

J gene: TRBJ2-5
clone size: .
D gene: TRBD1
V gene: TRBV15
CDR3 DNA: TGTGCCACCAGCAGGCAGGGGGAGAGCGAGGCCCAGTACTTC
CDR3 protein: CATSRQGESEAQYF

J gene: TRBJ1-2
clone size: .
D gene: .
V gene: TRBV19
CDR3 DNA: TGTGCCAGCGACCCCCAGGGAAACTATGGCTACACCTTC
CDR3 protein: CASDPQGNYGYTF

J gene: TRBJ1-1
clone size: .
D gene: .
V gene: TRBV7-9
CDR3 DNA: TGTGCCAGCAGCTTAGCGGAGGGCCGGAGCGGACCGAACACTGAAGCTTTCTTT
CDR3 protein: CASSLAEGRSGPNTEAFF

J gene: TRBJ1-4
clone size: .
D gene: .
V gene: TRBV2
CDR3 DNA: TGTGCCACCCATAAACTTGTCACGGAGAAAGGAAAACTGTTTTTT
CDR3 protein: CATHKLVTEKGKLFF

J gene: TRBJ1-1
clone size: .
D gene: TRBD1
V gene: TRBV5-1
CDR3 DNA: TGCGCCAGCAGCTACCGACTACGACAGGGGAACACTGAAGCTTTCTTT
CDR3 protein: CASSYRLRQGNTEAFF

J gene: TRBJ1-1
clone size: .
D gene: TRBD1
V gene: TRBV9
CDR3 DNA: TGTGCCAGCAGCCCCCTAGCCGGACAGGGGAACACTGAAGCTTTCTTT
CDR3 protein: CASSPLAGQGNTEAFF

J gene: TRBJ2-7
clone size: .
D gene: .
V gene: TRBV10-3
CDR3 DNA: TGTGCCATCAGTGTTGGTCCGAACGAGCAGTACTTC
CDR3 protein: CAISVGPNEQYF

J gene: TRBJ2-1
clone size: .
D gene: .
V gene: TRBV4-2
CDR3 DNA: TGTGCCAGCAGCCAAGTAGTGGACACCCTCGGCAATGAGCAGTTCTTC
CDR3 protein: CASSQVVDTLGNEQFF

J gene: TRBJ1-1
clone size: .
D gene: .
V gene: TRBV11-1
CDR3 DNA: TGTGCCAGCAGCACCAACCGGGGGACTGAAGCTTTCTTT
CDR3 protein: CASSTNRGTEAFF

J gene: TRBJ2-7
clone size: .
D gene: TRBD1
V gene: TRBV2
CDR3 DNA: TGTGCCATCGGGGACAGCTCCTACGAGCAGTACTTC
CDR3 protein: CAIGDSSYEQYF

J gene: TRBJ1-1
clone size: .
D gene: .
V gene: TRBV28
CDR3 DNA: TGTGCCAGCAGTCGGTCTATTGCGGTGACTTTCTTT
CDR3 protein: CASSRSIAVTFF

J gene: TRBJ2-3
clone size: .
D gene: .
V gene: TRBV7-2
CDR3 DNA: TGTGCCAGCAGCCCACTTCAGGGCCAGTCAGATACGCAGTATTTT
CDR3 protein: CASSPLQGQSDTQYF

J gene: TRBJ2-6
clone size: .
D gene: .
V gene: TRBV30
CDR3 DNA: TGTGCCTGGAGTTTAGGCTCTGGGGCCAACGTCCTGACTTTC
CDR3 protein: CAWSLGSGANVLTF

J gene: TRBJ2-5
clone size: .
D gene: TRBD2
V gene: TRBV5-6
CDR3 DNA: TGTGCCAGCAGCCGAGCGGGGCAAGAGACCCAGTACTTC
CDR3 protein: CASSRAGQETQYF

J gene: TRBJ2-5
clone size: .
D gene: TRBD2
V gene: TRBV9
CDR3 DNA: TGTGCCAGCAGCGCAGCGGGGACCCAAGAGACCCAGTACTTC
CDR3 protein: CASSAAGTQETQYF

J gene: TRBJ2-7
clone size: few
D gene: .
V gene: TRBV5-6
CDR3 DNA: TGTGCCAGCAGTGTTACAGGCACCTACGAGCAGTACTTC
CDR3 protein: CASSVTGTYEQYF

J gene: TRBJ2-7
clone size: .
D gene: TRBD2
V gene: TRBV7-9
CDR3 DNA: TGTGCCAGCAGCGCCGCGGGGGTCGAGCAGTACTTC
CDR3 protein: CASSAAGVEQYF

J gene: TRBJ2-5
clone size: once
D gene: TRBD2
V gene: TRBV25-1
CDR3 DNA: TGTGCCAGCAGTGTGCCTAGCGGGGGACGTTCAGAGACCCAGTACTTC
CDR3 protein: CASSVPSGGRSETQYF

J gene: TRBJ2-5
clone size: .
D gene: .
V gene: TRBV20-1
CDR3 DNA: TGCAGTGCCGTAAGGCAAGAGACCCAGTACTTC
CDR3 protein: CSAVRQETQYF

J gene: TRBJ2-1
clone size: .
D gene: .
V gene: TRBV15
CDR3 DNA: TGTGCCACCAGCAGAGTCCGTCCACATCTTAGCGCATCCTACAATGAGCAGTTCTTC
CDR3 protein: CATSRVRPHLSASYNEQFF

J gene: TRBJ1-3
clone size: .
D gene: .
V gene: TRBV7-2
CDR3 DNA: TGTGCCAGCAGCTTAGCGCGGGCGGGGAAAAACACCATATATTTT
CDR3 protein: CASSLARAGKNTIYF

J gene: TRBJ2-2
clone size: .
D gene: TRBD2
V gene: TRBV13
CDR3 DNA: TGTGCCAGCAGCTTACTAGCGGGGAAAGCCTTCGGGGAGCTGTTTTTT
CDR3 protein: CASSLLAGKAFGELFF

J gene: TRBJ1-1
clone size: .
D gene: TRBD1
V gene: TRBV2
CDR3 DNA: TGTGCCAGCAGCAGGGGGGAAAACACTGAAGCTTTCTTT
CDR3 protein: CASSRGENTEAFF

J gene: TRBJ2-3
clone size: .
D gene: .
V gene: TRBV2
CDR3 DNA: TGTGCCACCGTAAACCCAAAGGATAGCACAGATACGCAGTATTTT
CDR3 protein: CATVNPKDSTDTQYF

J gene: TRBJ1-1
clone size: once
D gene: .
V gene: TRBV4-2
CDR3 DNA: TGTGCCAGCAGCCACCCGATCCCTAGGGGGATCACTGAAGCTTTCTTT
CDR3 protein: CASSHPIPRGITEAFF

J gene: TRBJ2-7
clone size: .
D gene: .
V gene: TRBV6-1
CDR3 DNA: TGTGCCAGCAGTGAAACCCCGGAGGGTGCCGAGCAGTACTTC
CDR3 protein: CASSETPEGAEQYF

J gene: TRBJ2-6
clone size: .
D gene: .
V gene: TRBV19
CDR3 DNA: TGTGCCAGTAGTATGACAGGCTTGCACTCTGGGGCCAACGTCCTGACTTTC
CDR3 protein: CASSMTGLHSGANVLTF

J gene: TRBJ1-2
clone size: .
D gene: .
V gene: TRBV5-6
CDR3 DNA: TGTGCCAGCAGCTTGGGACAGGTTAACTATGGCTACACCTTC
CDR3 protein: CASSLGQVNYGYTF

J gene: TRBJ2-5
clone size: .
D gene: TRBD2
V gene: TRBV7-6
CDR3 DNA: TGTGCCAGCAGCTCCTTTAGGGGACTAGCGCATTCCCGGGGGACCCAGTACTTC
CDR3 protein: CASSSFRGLAHSRGTQYF

J gene: TRBJ1-4
clone size: .
D gene: TRBD1
V gene: TRBV9
CDR3 DNA: TGTGCCAGCAGCGTAGCTTCGGGGGACAGACTGTTTTTT
CDR3 protein: CASSVASGDRLFF

J gene: TRBJ2-7
clone size: few
D gene: .
V gene: TRBV5-1
CDR3 DNA: TGCGCCAGCAGTCTCGGTATTTCCTACGAGCAGTACTTC
CDR3 protein: CASSLGISYEQYF

J gene: TRBJ1-6
clone size: medium-sized
D gene: TRBD1
V gene: TRBV19
CDR3 DNA: TGTGCCAGTAGTTCAAGACAGGGAAGGGATTCACCCCTCCACTTT
CDR3 protein: CASSSRQGRDSPLHF

J gene: TRBJ1-2
clone size: few
D gene: TRBD1
V gene: TRBV7-9
CDR3 DNA: TGTGCCAGCAGCTCGCAACACAGGGGGAGTGGCTACACCTTC
CDR3 protein: CASSSQHRGSGYTF

J gene: TRBJ1-1
clone size: .
D gene: .
V gene: TRBV11-2
CDR3 DNA: TGTGCCAGCAGGCCTCTGAGCTCCCTTATGAACACTGAAGCTTTCTTT
CDR3 protein: CASRPLSSLMNTEAFF

J gene: TRBJ1-2
clone size: .
D gene: .
V gene: TRBV6-1
CDR3 DNA: TGTGCCAGCAGCGAAACCACAATAGGTGGCTACACCTTC
CDR3 protein: CASSETTIGGYTF

J gene: TRBJ2-3
clone size: .
D gene: .
V gene: TRBV13
CDR3 DNA: TGTGCCAGCAGCCCAATTAACGGGGGGCCTACAGATACGCAGTATTTT
CDR3 protein: CASSPINGGPTDTQYF

J gene: TRBJ1-4
clone size: .
D gene: .
V gene: TRBV4-1
CDR3 DNA: TGCGCCAGCAGCCCAATACATGCAACTAATGAAAAACTGTTTTTT
CDR3 protein: CASSPIHATNEKLFF

J gene: TRBJ1-5
clone size: .
D gene: .
V gene: TRBV6-6
CDR3 DNA: TGTGCCAGCAGTTACGTGGGGCTGAGCAATCAGCCCCAGCATTTT
CDR3 protein: CASSYVGLSNQPQHF